Below, 26 T cell receptor beta chains from the same sample are listed, as sequenced in a study of shared clonotypes between healthy human individuals. The table came from immunoSEQ multiplex PCR; TCRdb's copy has only in-frame clones and leaves some out. The table lists approximately 840,000 clones, about 97% of them singletons. Naive CD8 cells comprised CD45RO-negative, CCR7-positively selected cells, excluding terminally differentiated effector memory CD45RA+ cells. The sequenced sample was naive CD8+ T cells sorted from blood. The receptors originated from a young man in good health.

The rearrangement joins TRBV19 to TRBJ1-2; TRBD1 is a possible D gene (5 bases). This CDR3 spans 13 amino acids. V was pared by 7 bases and J by 8 bases, with 17 bases between. Per the germline V gene, CDR1 is LNHDA and CDR2 is SQIVND (reference sequence). This CDR3 is CASTQTGRGGYTF. The CDR3 DNA is TGTGCCAGTACCCAAACAGGACGGGGCGGCTACACCTTC.

The V call is TRBV27, the J call TRBJ1-2, with 7 bases matching TRBD1. The CDR3 covers 15 residues. Per the germline V gene, CDR1 is MNHEY and CDR2 is SMNVEV (reference sequence). J lost 1 base, V lost 0 bases, and 2 bases had no gene match. The chain's CDR3 is CASSLSGTDNYGYTF. DNA of the CDR3: TGTGCCAGCAGTTTATCGGGGACAGATAACTATGGCTACACCTTC.

The V call is TRBV14, the J call TRBJ2-3; 11 positions agree with TRBD2. The CDR3 length is 18 residues. CDR1 and CDR2 from the germline V gene are SGHDN and FVKESK. V lost 0 bases and J lost 7; bases outside the gene matches: 12. This chain's CDR3 is CASSQEPFISGRAYTQYF. DNA for the CDR3: TGTGCCAGCAGCCAAGAACCCTTTATTAGCGGGAGGGCTTATACGCAGTATTTT.

The J gene is TRBJ2-7, the V gene TRBV29-1; 7 positions agree with TRBD1. J gave up 3 bases and V 5 bases, and 4 bases lay outside the gene matches. The germline CDR1 and CDR2 sequences are SQVTM and ANQGSEA. This CDR3 region has 12 residues. Written as DNA, the CDR3 is TGCAGCGTTACAGGGGATCACTACGAGCAGTACTTC. Protein product: CSVTGDHYEQYF.

The chain employs TRBV9 and TRBJ1-1; tentative D call: TRBD1 (5 bases). The CDR3 has 15 residues. The germline V gene has CDR1 SGDLS and CDR2 YYNGEE. V lost 3 bases to trimming and J lost 0 bases, with 12 bases between them. Written as DNA, the CDR3 is TGTGCCAGCAGCGGTCTCGGGGGAATGAACACTGAAGCTTTCTTT. Amino acid sequence: CASSGLGGMNTEAFF.

The chain recombines TRBV7-9 with TRBJ2-2, with TRBD1 identical over 8 bases. There are 14 residues in the CDR3. The V gene end was trimmed by 4 bases and the J gene end by 4 bases; junction bases not matched to a gene: 2. CDR1 SEHNR and CDR2 FQNEAQ come from the germline V gene (reference sequence). In DNA form, the CDR3 reads TGTGCCAGCAGCTCTGGACAGGGCACCGGGGAGCTGTTTTTT. Its protein is CASSSGQGTGELFF.

Details on this clone: Other nucleotide sequences in the sample specify the same CDR3. The rearrangement joins TRBV9 to TRBJ1-2, with TRBD1 matching over 9 bases. The CDR3 length is 11 residues. Germline loops: CDR1 SGDLS, CDR2 YYNGEE. V dropped 8 bases and J dropped 8; count of bases not matched to a gene: 4. The CDR3 reads CASRTGGGYTF. Written as DNA, the CDR3 is TGTGCCAGTCGCACAGGGGGCGGCTACACCTTC.

Points on this clone: Other DNA sequences in the sample encode the same CDR3. The chain links TRBV19 to TRBJ2-7, with D unresolved. V was shortened by 2 bases and J by 3 bases, with 8 bases between the two germline ends. The CDR3 consists of 13 residues. CDR1 and CDR2 (germline): LNHDA, SQIVND (reference sequence). In DNA form, the CDR3 reads TGTGCCAGTAGTATAAGAGACAACTACGAGCAGTACTTC. Translating it yields CASSIRDNYEQYF.

V gene TRBV18 combines with J gene TRBJ2-7, with 8 bases matching TRBD1. CDR1 KGHSH and CDR2 LQKENI come from the germline V gene. With V trimmed by 5 bases and J by 2 bases, 5 bases remained unmatched. CDR3 length equals 14 residues. The CDR3 reads CASSGTGTPYEQYF. The CDR3 DNA follows: TGTGCCAGCTCAGGGACAGGTACCCCCTACGAGCAGTACTTC.

The chain uses TRBV27 and TRBJ1-2; tentatively, D is TRBD1 (5 bases). The CDR3 is 13 amino acids. V was trimmed by 6 bases and J by 5 bases, leaving 13 bases between them. Germline values: CDR1 MNHEY, CDR2 SMNVEV (reference sequence). In DNA form, the CDR3 reads TGTGCCAGCAGCTGGGGTCGGGGGTATGGCTACACCTTC. Its protein product is CASSWGRGYGYTF.

The gene calls are TRBV15 and TRBJ2-3, with 9 nucleotides matching TRBD2. The CDR3 has 19 amino acids. Germline V gene sequence: CDR1 LNHNV, CDR2 YYDKDF (reference sequence). Trimming removed 0 bases from V and 4 bases from J; junction bases left unmatched: 14. The CDR3 is CATSRDFLRSGRMPDTQYF. CDR3 nucleotide sequence: TGTGCCACCAGCAGAGATTTTCTTCGCAGCGGGAGGATGCCAGATACGCAGTATTTT.

This chain links TRBV7-9 with TRBJ2-3; no clear D gene. The ends were cut back, 5 bases at V and 2 bases at J, with 5 bases in the middle. CDR1 and CDR2 (germline): SEHNR, FQNEAQ (reference sequence). CDR3 length: 12 amino acids. This CDR3 reads CASSSLTDTQYF. CDR3 DNA: TGTGCCAGCAGCAGCCTCACAGATACGCAGTATTTT.

This clone was seen only a few times. The CDR3 region has the DNA TGCAGCGTTGATTCGGGACGGCAGGCCCCTTTCTACAATGAGCAGTTCTTC. Protein sequence: CSVDSGRQAPFYNEQFF. V is TRBV29-1 and J is TRBJ2-1, with D perhaps TRBD1 or TRBD2 (5 bases each). V was shortened by 3 bases and J by 3 bases, with 21 bases between the two germline ends. CDR1 SQVTM and CDR2 ANQGSEA come from the germline V gene. The CDR3 runs 17 residues.

This chain joins TRBV13 and TRBJ2-7; 14 bases map to TRBD2. With V trimmed by 5 bases and J by 3 bases, 6 bases remained unmatched. Germline CDR1 is PRHDT and CDR2 is FYEKMQ (reference sequence). The CDR3 runs to 16 residues. CDR3 sequence reads: CASSHRLAGGGYEQYF. CDR3 sequence (DNA): TGTGCCAGCAGCCACCGACTAGCGGGAGGGGGCTACGAGCAGTACTTC. The full variable domain, with the rest looked up from reference TRBV13 and TRBJ2-7, is AAGVIQSPRHLIKEKRETATLKCYPIPRHDTVYWYQQGPGQDPQFLISFYEKMQSDKGSIPDRFSAQQFSDYHSELNMSSLELGDSALYFCASSHRLAGGGYEQYFGPGTRLTVT.

This sequence joins TRBV28 and TRBJ2-1; the match to TRBD2 covers 10 bases. Germline loops: CDR1 MDHEN, CDR2 SYDVKM. The CDR3 extends over 16 amino acids. The V segment lost 6 bases and the J segment 2 bases; nucleotides outside the gene matches: 7. The DNA of the CDR3 is TGTGCCAGCAGGTCAAGAGCGGGAGGGCCCTACAATGAGCAGTTCTTC. Protein product: CASRSRAGGPYNEQFF.

The chain couples TRBV7-9 to TRBJ1-2, with 9 bases identical to TRBD1. CDR3 length equals 16 residues. V dropped 2 bases and J dropped 2; count of bases not matched to a gene: 6. Germline values: CDR1 SEHNR, CDR2 FQNEAQ (reference sequence). CDR3 loop: CASSLMGQGLNYGYTF. CDR3 nucleotide sequence: TGTGCCAGCAGCTTAATGGGACAGGGACTAAACTATGGCTACACCTTC.

The V call is TRBV27, the J call TRBJ2-5; 8 bases map to TRBD2. The length of the CDR3 is 14 residues. CDR1 and CDR2 (germline): MNHEY, SMNVEV (reference sequence). The V and J ends lost 0 bases and 3 bases, in that order; junction bases with no gene match: 0. In DNA form, the CDR3 reads TGTGCCAGCAGTTTATCGCGGGGGGAAGAGACCCAGTACTTC. Its translation: CASSLSRGEETQYF.

The rearrangement links TRBV9 to TRBJ1-2; D possibly corresponds to TRBD1 (5 bases). The ends were cut back, 3 bases at V and 4 bases at J, with 10 bases in the middle. The CDR3 runs to 13 residues. Germline V gives CDR1 SGDLS, CDR2 YYNGEE. CDR3 region: CASSGRGAYGYTF. The CDR3 nucleotides read TGTGCCAGCAGCGGGAGGGGCGCCTATGGCTACACCTTC.

The rearrangement uses TRBV9 and TRBJ2-7; D is unresolved. V lost 4 bases to trimming and J lost 0 bases, with 11 bases between them. Germline CDR1 is SGDLS and CDR2 is YYNGEE. This CDR3 is built from 14 residues. CDR3 sequence: CASSLDRASYEQYF. The CDR3 DNA is TGTGCCAGCAGCCTGGACCGGGCCTCCTACGAGCAGTACTTC.

With respect to this clone: Other DNA variants within this sample encode the same CDR3. The CDR3 loop reads CASSSGTGNQPQHF. The CDR3 DNA sequence: TGTGCCAGCAGTTCCGGGACAGGGAATCAGCCCCAGCATTTT. This chain uses TRBV27 with TRBJ1-5; 9 bases map to TRBD1. Germline trimming cut 4 bases from V and 4 bases from J; bases unmatched to any gene: 2. The CDR3 totals 14 residues. Per the germline V gene, CDR1 is MNHEY and CDR2 is SMNVEV (reference sequence).

This clone was recorded only once. The V gene is TRBV6-5, the J gene TRBJ2-3; possibly TRBD1 for D (5 bases). CDR1 is MNHEY, CDR2 SVGAGI, per germline. CDR3 length: 16 amino acids. Trimming removed 4 bases at V and 0 bases at J, with 14 bases between. The CDR3 region is CASSLGPDPSTDTQYF. Written as DNA, the CDR3 is TGTGCCAGCAGTTTGGGGCCCGACCCTAGCACAGATACGCAGTATTTT.

The CDR3 region has the DNA TGTGCCAGCAGCTTAGACTACCTAGAAGAGACCCAGTACTTC. Translating it yields CASSLDYLEETQYF. The chain carries TRBV7-6 and TRBJ2-5; D gene ambiguous. The CDR3 runs 14 residues. The V gene's germline CDR1 is SGHVS and CDR2 FNYEAQ. Trimming took off 1 base at V and 3 bases at J, with 9 bases between the two ends.

The genes are TRBV7-9 and TRBJ2-1; D is undetermined. V lost 1 base, J lost 9 bases, and 7 bases lay in between. Germline CDR1 reads SEHNR; CDR2 reads FQNEAQ (reference sequence). The CDR3 loop spans 12 amino acids. CDR3 sequence reads: CASSLVFGEQFF. The CDR3 DNA sequence: TGTGCCAGCAGCTTAGTATTTGGTGAGCAGTTCTTC.

The table lists this clone with a count of one. The V call is TRBV4-1, the J call TRBJ2-7, with 8 nucleotides matching TRBD1. After removal of 2 bases from V and 3 bases from J, the junction contained 6 bases not matched to a gene. The CDR3 loop spans 15 amino acids. Germline CDR1 MGHRA, CDR2 YSYEKL. CDR3 loop: CASSQPGQVRYEQYF. The CDR3 DNA follows: TGCGCCAGCAGCCAACCGGGACAGGTACGCTACGAGCAGTACTTC.

The genes are TRBV11-3 and TRBJ2-1; 11 nucleotides match TRBD2. V lost 4 bases, J lost 8 bases, and 7 bases stayed unmatched. There are 15 residues in the CDR3. The germline V gene has CDR1 SGHNT and CDR2 YENEEA. Here the CDR3 reads CASSSGTSGSDEQFF. CDR3 DNA: TGTGCCAGCAGCTCCGGGACTAGCGGATCCGATGAGCAGTTCTTC.

The chain carries TRBV27 and TRBJ2-1; 9 nucleotides line up with TRBD1. V lost 1 base and J lost 4; bases outside the gene matches: 5. The CDR3 is 16 amino acids. The germline CDR1 and CDR2 sequences are MNHEY and SMNVEV (reference sequence). This CDR3 is CASSLYRDRVYNEQFF. The CDR3 nucleotides are TGTGCCAGCAGTTTATACCGGGACAGGGTTTACAATGAGCAGTTCTTC.